The entry below describes one T cell receptor beta chain. The antigen is undetermined. This CDR3 spans 14 amino acids. Germline CDR1 and CDR2: LNHDA and SQIVND (reference sequence). V shed 5 bases and J shed 6 bases, with 14 bases lying between them. Healthy bone marrow donors made up the cohort. The entry originates in a study of cytomegalovirus exposure and HLA in healthy donors. About the study: Within an early data release were tens of millions of unique TCRs drawn from HLA-typed donors.

Amplification used 60 Vbeta primers and 13 Jbeta primers. The assay was immunoSEQ multiplex PCR, and TCRdb's table has in-frame clones only and misses some. The sample yields 150,000 or so clones, about two thirds seen once. The study's findings and limits: The authors later linked a missense DCLRE1C variant to TCR beta V- and J-gene trimming. A later analysis found common viral pathogens apparently linked to several of the most significant clusters.

The chain has TRBV19 and TRBJ2-1; a weak D match, TRBD1 (6 bases). Sequencing was performed on PBMCs. This TCR was recovered from a man aged 30 to 45 in good health and CMV-seropositive. In DNA form, the CDR3 reads TGTGCCAGTAGTCCTCGGACAGACCTCAATGAGCAGTTCTTC. Translation gives CASSPRTDLNEQFF.